This entry describes one T cell receptor (beta chain). cDNA came from about 0.5 to 1 ug RNA primed by random hexamers. Each CDR3 protein is one row after TCRdb ran MiXCR on the immunoSEQ multiplex PCR reads. The sample lists around 120,000 distinct CDR3 sequences, about 92% occurring once. Germline assignment: CDR1 SGHDN and CDR2 FVKESK. This CDR3 has 13 amino acids. Trimming pared 1 base from V and 7 bases from J, leaving 10 bases between. These data come from a study of CD8 T cells in Susac syndrome. What was sequenced was CD4+ T cells from PBMCs. This clonotype was obtained from a human donor with multiple sclerosis. The rearrangement joins TRBV14 to TRBJ2-5; perhaps D is TRBD1 or TRBD2 (5 bases each). The CDR3 sequence: CASSQGGAGTQYF. As DNA, the CDR3 is TGTGCCAGCAGCCAAGGAGGGGCAGGGACCCAGTACTTC.